This TCR beta chain appears in the sequencing data of a study of T cell changes during pregnancy in multiple sclerosis. CDR3 size: 15 residues. V lost 4 bases and J 3 bases, leaving 15 bases between the germline ends. Germline-derived CDR1 and CDR2 are MNHNS and SASEGT. The table came from immunoSEQ multiplex PCR; TCRdb's copy has only in-frame clones and leaves some out. The sample lists about 67,000 clones, 80% to 90% seen once, with 2% to 3% in the top ten. The origin of this receptor is a female donor with multiple sclerosis, enrolled in a pregnancy study. Sequenced here: peripheral blood, sampled in the first trimester of pregnancy. V usage is TRBV6-1 and J usage is TRBJ1-2, with D maybe TRBD1 (5 bases). The CDR3 loop is CASSANTGIDYGYTF. DNA of the CDR3: TGTGCCAGCAGTGCCAACACAGGAATTGACTATGGCTACACCTTC.